These T cell receptor beta chains were read from a single sample in a study of cytomegalovirus exposure and HLA in healthy donors. Produced via immunoSEQ multiplex PCR; TCRdb's table is partial and in-frame only. The profile shows fewer than 150,000 clones, more than 70% of them singletons. The sequencing sample was made of PBMCs. These receptors originate from a woman in her forties or fifties in good health and CMV-seronegative. Each CDR3 is given with its conserved first and last residue. The order of the fields is J gene, clone size, V gene, D gene, CDR3 protein, CDR3 DNA. The D gene is left open where the match is weak. The size of a clone is reported for some rows only, either as once, few or many, or as a class for expanded clones.

TRBJ1-5,.,TRBV2,.,CASSRLGRGNQPQHF,TGTGCCAGCAGTAGGTTGGGGAGAGGCAATCAGCCCCAGCATTTT
TRBJ2-3,.,TRBV15,.,CATSRDRGYTDTQYF,TGTGCCACCAGCAGAGATCGAGGATACACAGATACGCAGTATTTT
TRBJ2-7,.,TRBV10-3,TRBD1,CAISDPGQGYEQYF,TGTGCCATCAGTGACCCCGGACAGGGATACGAGCAGTACTTC
TRBJ2-3,.,TRBV10-1,TRBD2,CASSAPGGARDTQYF,TGCGCCAGCAGTGCCCCGGGGGGGGCTCGAGATACGCAGTATTTT
TRBJ2-2,.,TRBV7-6,.,CASSLLPVTGELFF,TGTGCCAGCAGCTTACTTCCCGTAACCGGGGAGCTGTTTTTT
TRBJ1-2,.,TRBV7-2,.,CASSLTSGDHANGYTF,TGTGCCAGCAGCTTAACGTCAGGGGACCACGCTAATGGCTACACCTTC
TRBJ2-4,.,TRBV29-1,.,CSVEVTVAKNIQYF,TGCAGCGTTGAGGTCACAGTAGCCAAAAACATTCAGTACTTC
TRBJ2-5,.,TRBV2,TRBD2,CASSSRTSGEETQYF,TGTGCCAGCAGTTCCCGGACTAGCGGGGAGGAGACCCAGTACTTC
TRBJ2-2,few,TRBV15,TRBD1,CATSRPDRGPTGELFF,TGTGCCACCAGCAGGCCCGACAGGGGGCCCACCGGGGAGCTGTTTTTT
TRBJ1-1,.,TRBV4-1,.,CASRDTANTEAFF,TGCGCCAGCAGGGACACAGCTAACACTGAAGCTTTCTTT
TRBJ1-1,.,TRBV20-1,TRBD1,CSAREPRGAFF,TGCAGTGCTAGAGAACCCAGGGGGGCTTTCTTT
TRBJ2-7,.,TRBV5-6,.,CASSLGLGVWQYF,TGTGCCAGCAGCTTGGGACTGGGTGTTTGGCAGTACTTC
TRBJ2-2,.,TRBV19,.,CASSIGWGVNTGELFF,TGTGCCAGTAGTATAGGTTGGGGGGTGAACACCGGGGAGCTGTTTTTT
TRBJ1-2,.,TRBV28,.,CASSMARGYTF,TGTGCCAGCAGTATGGCCCGCGGCTACACCTTC
TRBJ2-5,.,TRBV5-1,TRBD2,CATITRGSGVETQYF,TGCGCCACTATCACCCGAGGTAGCGGGGTGGAGACCCAGTACTTC
TRBJ2-3,.,TRBV6-1,TRBD2,CASSLAGGRDTQYF,TGTGCCAGCAGTCTAGCGGGGGGTAGGGATACGCAGTATTTT
TRBJ2-7,.,TRBV11-1,TRBD1,CASSLPDRGRHEQYF,TGTGCCAGCAGCTTACCGGACAGGGGAAGGCACGAGCAGTACTTC
TRBJ1-2,.,TRBV4-1,TRBD1,CASSQGQDYGYTF,TGCGCCAGCAGCCAGGGACAGGACTATGGCTACACCTTC
TRBJ2-7,.,TRBV7-8,.,CASSLASFYEQYF,TGTGCCAGCAGCTTAGCGTCCTTCTACGAGCAGTACTTC
TRBJ1-2,.,TRBV11-2,.,CTSRRVGGYGYTF,TGTACCAGCAGGCGAGTGGGGGGGTATGGCTACACCTTC
TRBJ2-5,.,TRBV2,TRBD1,CARGRGRSGETQYF,TGTGCCAGGGGCAGGGGGCGTTCCGGGGAGACCCAGTACTTC
TRBJ1-2,.,TRBV28,.,CASSLTVSYGYTF,TGTGCCAGCAGTTTAACAGTAAGCTATGGCTACACCTTC
TRBJ1-5,once,TRBV6-5,.,CASSESGQPQHF,TGTGCCAGCAGTGAGAGCGGTCAGCCCCAGCATTTT
TRBJ1-1,.,TRBV6-6,.,CASSFLGPEAFF,TGTGCCAGCAGTTTTCTAGGTCCTGAAGCTTTCTTT
TRBJ1-4,.,TRBV10-3,.,CAISGTIPGQKLFF,TGTGCCATCAGTGGGACTATTCCTGGCCAAAAACTGTTTTTT
TRBJ1-2,.,TRBV5-4,.,CASSLAVSSRAGYTF,TGTGCCAGCAGCTTGGCCGTTTCGAGCAGGGCCGGCTACACCTTC
TRBJ1-4,.,TRBV5-6,.,CASSYVRGANEKLFF,TGTGCCAGCAGCTACGTCCGGGGGGCTAATGAAAAACTGTTTTTT
TRBJ1-5,.,TRBV28,.,CATNGALGNQPQHF,TGTGCCACCAATGGGGCCCTTGGCAATCAGCCCCAGCATTTT
TRBJ2-1,.,TRBV27,TRBD2,CASSPGGEQFF,TGTGCCAGCAGTCCGGGGGGGGAGCAGTTCTTC
TRBJ1-4,.,TRBV5-6,.,CASSPTGLNNEKLFF,TGTGCCAGCAGTCCCACAGGGTTGAATAATGAAAAACTGTTTTTT
TRBJ1-2,few,TRBV19,TRBD1,CASRTRDSYSNYGYTF,TGTGCCAGTAGGACTCGGGACAGCTATTCTAACTATGGCTACACCTTC
TRBJ1-4,once,TRBV28,TRBD1,CASSSGTGIIGDEKLVF,TGTGCCAGCAGTTCTGGGACAGGCATCATCGGTGATGAAAAACTGGTTTTT
TRBJ1-2,.,TRBV11-3,.,CASSRPIRVIGYGYTF,TGTGCCAGCAGCCGTCCGATCAGGGTTATTGGCTATGGCTACACCTTC
TRBJ1-3,.,TRBV2,.,CASSDRWSGNTIYF,TGTGCCAGCAGCGACAGGTGGTCTGGAAACACCATATATTTT
TRBJ2-5,.,TRBV15,.,CATSRDSGVRETQYF,TGTGCCACCAGCAGAGATTCCGGGGTGCGGGAGACCCAGTACTTC
TRBJ1-1,medium-sized,TRBV7-9,.,CASSLRTPGPGGTEAFF,TGTGCCAGCAGCTTAAGGACCCCGGGGCCGGGGGGGACTGAAGCTTTCTTT
TRBJ1-5,.,TRBV19,.,CASSIARQDGGNQPQHF,TGTGCCAGTAGTATAGCCCGACAGGACGGAGGCAATCAGCCCCAGCATTTT
TRBJ2-2,many,TRBV2,.,CATLAEEGWNTGELFF,TGTGCCACCCTGGCCGAGGAGGGTTGGAACACCGGGGAGCTGTTTTTT
TRBJ2-6,few,TRBV4-3,.,CASSQDEIASGANVLTF,TGCGCCAGCAGCCAAGATGAGATTGCCTCTGGGGCCAACGTCCTGACTTTC
TRBJ2-7,once,TRBV7-2,TRBD1,CASSLESLRTGGYEQYF,TGTGCCAGCAGCTTAGAGAGTCTGCGGACAGGGGGCTACGAGCAGTACTTC
TRBJ1-3,.,TRBV7-9,TRBD1,CASSRTGVSGTEAIYF,TGTGCCAGCAGCAGGACAGGCGTCTCGGGTACCGAGGCCATATATTTT
TRBJ1-6,.,TRBV27,.,CASSAESSYNSPLHF,TGTGCCAGCAGCGCGGAGAGCTCCTATAATTCACCCCTCCACTTT
TRBJ1-5,.,TRBV19,TRBD1,CATGQGDGQPQHF,TGTGCCACCGGACAGGGGGATGGTCAGCCCCAGCATTTT
TRBJ2-1,.,TRBV5-1,TRBD1,CASSLGGDRYNEQFF,TGCGCCAGCAGCTTGGGGGGGGACAGGTACAATGAGCAGTTCTTC
TRBJ1-6,once,TRBV9,TRBD1,CASSVPGQGVSRGNSPLHF,TGTGCCAGCAGCGTTCCGGGACAGGGGGTCTCCCGGGGTAATTCACCCCTCCACTTT
TRBJ1-5,.,TRBV7-2,.,CASSFLRNQPQHF,TGTGCCAGCAGCTTCTTGCGGAATCAGCCCCAGCATTTT
TRBJ2-1,.,TRBV30,.,CAWVGRGSDASEQFF,TGTGCCTGGGTAGGCCGGGGTTCTGATGCGAGTGAGCAGTTCTTC
TRBJ1-2,.,TRBV23-1,TRBD1,CASSQPETDREGYTF,TGCGCCAGCAGTCAGCCCGAGACGGACAGGGAAGGCTACACCTTC
TRBJ1-1,.,TRBV7-8,TRBD1,CASSKGGAEAFF,TGTGCCAGCAGCAAAGGGGGCGCGGAAGCTTTCTTT
TRBJ1-6,.,TRBV7-2,.,CASSSVGGRSPLHF,TGTGCCAGCAGCTCCGTGGGAGGGAGATCACCCCTCCACTTT
TRBJ2-7,.,TRBV6-5,.,CASSYAEDYEQYF,TGTGCCAGCAGTTACGCAGAGGACTACGAGCAGTACTTC
TRBJ1-4,.,TRBV5-1,.,CASSLESSSNEKLFF,TGCGCCAGCAGCTTGGAATCCAGTTCTAATGAAAAACTGTTTTTT
TRBJ1-5,few,TRBV21-1,.,CAKETEVF,TGTGCCAAAGAAACTGAGGTTTTT
TRBJ2-5,.,TRBV11-2,.,CASSPFPRYQETQYF,TGTGCCAGCAGCCCCTTCCCCCGGTACCAAGAGACCCAGTACTTC